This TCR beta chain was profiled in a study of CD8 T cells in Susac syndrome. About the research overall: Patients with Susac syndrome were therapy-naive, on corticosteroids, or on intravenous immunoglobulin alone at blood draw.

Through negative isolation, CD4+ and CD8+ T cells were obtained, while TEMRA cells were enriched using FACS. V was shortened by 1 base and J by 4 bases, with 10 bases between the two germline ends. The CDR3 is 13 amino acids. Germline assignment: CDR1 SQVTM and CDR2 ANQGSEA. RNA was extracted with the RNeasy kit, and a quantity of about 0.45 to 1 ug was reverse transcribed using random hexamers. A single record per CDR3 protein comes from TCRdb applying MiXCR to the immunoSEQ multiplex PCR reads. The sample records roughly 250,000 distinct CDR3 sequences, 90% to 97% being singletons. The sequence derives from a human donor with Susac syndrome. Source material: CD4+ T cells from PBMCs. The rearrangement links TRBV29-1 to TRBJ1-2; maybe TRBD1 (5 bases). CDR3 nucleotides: TGCAGCGTTGAAGGGGGCGCTTTCTATGGCTACACCTTC. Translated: CSVEGGAFYGYTF.